A selection of T cell receptor beta chains follows, all from one sample in a study of chemoradiotherapy in HPV16-positive cancers. Sequencing was performed with immunoSEQ multiplex PCR; in TCRdb, only in-frame clones are kept and a portion is missing. Of about 770 clones listed, just over 20% are singletons. The sample was acquired from a patient who underwent chemoradiotherapy. The receptor set was obtained from a human donor with HPV-associated anogenital cancer. The CDR3 runs from the conserved cysteine through the conserved F or W. Fields, in order: V gene, J gene, D gene, CDR3 protein. The D gene is left open where the match is weak.

>TRBV25-1|TRBJ2-3|NA
CATTPGTDTQYF
>TRBV5-1|TRBJ1-1|NA
CASSPTQGEAFF
>TRBV9|TRBJ2-7|TRBD2
CASSVGREYEQYF
>TRBV5-1|TRBJ1-2|NA
CASSLASGRGNYGYTF
>TRBV5-1|TRBJ2-1|NA
CASSLGQGGNEQFF
>TRBV2|TRBJ2-1|TRBD2
CASSEKRGHEQFF
>TRBV29-1|TRBJ1-1|TRBD1
CSGGQGLNTEAFF
>TRBV14|TRBJ2-7|NA
CASSQTTRGEQYF
>TRBV10-3|TRBJ2-5|NA
CAIRTGYQETQYF
>TRBV6-4|TRBJ2-1|TRBD1
CASSVDGTVGEQFF
>TRBV2|TRBJ1-1|NA
CASTKNDVEAFF
>TRBV20-1|TRBJ2-2|NA
CSGGELFF
>TRBV21-1|TRBJ2-7|NA
CASSKCRVKGEQYF
>TRBV9|TRBJ2-7|NA
CASSAGGQLFYEQYF